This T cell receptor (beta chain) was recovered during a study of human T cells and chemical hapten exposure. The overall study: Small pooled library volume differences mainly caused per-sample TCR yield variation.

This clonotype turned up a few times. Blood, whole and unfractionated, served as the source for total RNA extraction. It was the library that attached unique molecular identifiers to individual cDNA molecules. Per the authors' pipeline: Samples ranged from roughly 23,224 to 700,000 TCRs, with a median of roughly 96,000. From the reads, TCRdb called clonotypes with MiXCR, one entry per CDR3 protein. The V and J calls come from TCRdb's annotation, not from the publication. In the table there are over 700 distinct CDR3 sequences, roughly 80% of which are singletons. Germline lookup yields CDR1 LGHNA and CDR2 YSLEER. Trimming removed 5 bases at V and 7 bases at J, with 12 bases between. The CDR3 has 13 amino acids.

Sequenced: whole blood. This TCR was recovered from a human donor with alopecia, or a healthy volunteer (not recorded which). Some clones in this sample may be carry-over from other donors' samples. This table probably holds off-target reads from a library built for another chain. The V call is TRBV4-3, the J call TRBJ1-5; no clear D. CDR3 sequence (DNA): TGCGCCAGCAGCTCAGCGCAGAGCCAGCCCCAGCATTTT. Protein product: CASSSAQSQPQHF.